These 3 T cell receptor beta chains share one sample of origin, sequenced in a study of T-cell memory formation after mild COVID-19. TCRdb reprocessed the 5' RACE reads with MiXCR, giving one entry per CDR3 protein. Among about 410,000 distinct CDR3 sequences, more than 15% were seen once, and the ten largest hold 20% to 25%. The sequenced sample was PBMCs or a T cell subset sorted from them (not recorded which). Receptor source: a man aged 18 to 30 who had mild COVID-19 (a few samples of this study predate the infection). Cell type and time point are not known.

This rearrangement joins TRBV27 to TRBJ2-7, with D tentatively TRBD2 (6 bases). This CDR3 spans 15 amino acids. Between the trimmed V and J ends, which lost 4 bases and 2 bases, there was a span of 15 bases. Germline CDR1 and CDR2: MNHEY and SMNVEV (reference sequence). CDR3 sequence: CASSSPGPGAYEQYF. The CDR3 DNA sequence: TGTGCCAGCAGTTCCCCGGGTCCGGGGGCCTACGAGCAGTACTTC.

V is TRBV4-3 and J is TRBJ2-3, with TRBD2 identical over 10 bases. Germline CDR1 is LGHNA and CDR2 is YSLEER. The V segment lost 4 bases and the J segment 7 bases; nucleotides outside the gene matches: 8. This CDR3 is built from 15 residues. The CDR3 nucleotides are TGCGCCAGCAGCCGGTCCGGGACTAGCGATAATACGCAGTATTTT. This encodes CASSRSGTSDNTQYF.

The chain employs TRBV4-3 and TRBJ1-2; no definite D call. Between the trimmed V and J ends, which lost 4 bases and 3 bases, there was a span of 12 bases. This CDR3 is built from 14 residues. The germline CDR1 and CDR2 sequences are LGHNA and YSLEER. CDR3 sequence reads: CASSLEGNYYGYTF. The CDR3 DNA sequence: TGCGCCAGCAGCCTAGAAGGAAATTACTATGGCTACACCTTC.